The 9 T cell receptor beta chains reported below all come from one sample, sequenced in a study of blood T cell repertoires in COVID-19. Data came from immunoSEQ multiplex PCR; TCRdb stores just in-frame clones and leaves some out. The profile shows fewer than 650,000 clones, less than 90% of them singletons. Sequencing was done on a sample of peripheral blood. These receptors all stem from a woman between 50 and 59 years old with COVID-19, enrolled during active disease.

The chain is built from TRBV7-6 and TRBJ1-6; a possible D gene is TRBD1 (6 bases). The V and J ends lost 5 bases and 15 bases respectively, with 26 bases between them. The CDR3 spans 16 residues. In germline, CDR1 is SGHVS, CDR2 FNYEAQ. The CDR3 loop is CASSPYEDRSRGGLHF. CDR3 bases: TGTGCCAGCAGCCCTTACGAGGACAGATCGAGAGGGGGCCTCCACTTT.

The chain carries TRBV4-1 and TRBJ2-7; tentatively, D is TRBD2 (6 bases). The CDR3 is 15 amino acids. Germline CDR1 and CDR2: MGHRA and YSYEKL. V gave up 1 base and J gave up 4 bases, with 14 bases separating them. This chain's CDR3 is CASSQGPGVGYEQYF. The CDR3 coding sequence is TGCGCCAGCAGCCAAGGGCCGGGGGTTGGGTACGAGCAGTACTTC.

The V call is TRBV10-3, the J call TRBJ1-2; 7 bases match TRBD1. This CDR3 comprises 16 residues. Germline CDR1 and CDR2: ENHRY and SYGVKD. V was pared by 3 bases and J by 4 bases, with 11 bases of the junction left unmatched. CDR3 DNA: TGTGCCATCAGTGATGTACCGGGACAGACCTTCTATGGCTACACCTTC. This sequence encodes CAISDVPGQTFYGYTF.

This chain connects TRBV11-2 to TRBJ2-7, with 9 bases lining up with TRBD2. The V and J ends lost 0 bases and 7 bases, in that order; junction bases with no gene match: 7. The CDR3 contains 15 residues. Germline values: CDR1 SGHAT, CDR2 FQNNGV. CDR3 coding DNA: TGTGCCAGCAGCTTAGAGCTAGCGGGGCTTGGTGAGCAGTACTTC. The encoded protein is CASSLELAGLGEQYF.

J is TRBJ1-2 and V is TRBV9; D call uncertain. The CDR3 is made up of 14 amino acids. Trimming removed 3 bases from V and 3 bases from J, with 12 bases in between. Germline V gene data show CDR1 as SGDLS and CDR2 as YYNGEE. CDR3 in amino acids: CASSAPYTDYGYTF. The CDR3 DNA reads as TGTGCCAGCAGCGCCCCTTACACCGACTATGGCTACACCTTC.

The V call is TRBV20-1, the J call TRBJ1-5, with a possible D match to TRBD1 (6 bases). Germline CDR1 is DFQATT and CDR2 is SNEGSKA (reference sequence). The CDR3 runs to 15 residues. V was pared by 3 bases and J by 1 base, with 13 bases between. This CDR3 reads CSASSGGGSNQPQHF. CDR3 DNA: TGCAGTGCTAGTAGCGGGGGCGGCAGCAATCAGCCCCAGCATTTT.

With regard to this clone: The same CDR3 can be traced to other DNA sequences in this sample. The rearrangement uses TRBV19 and TRBJ1-1; D is unresolved. The CDR3 has 15 residues. The V and J ends lost 1 base and 1 base respectively, with 10 bases between them. CDR1 is LNHDA, CDR2 SQIVND, per germline (reference sequence). The CDR3 loop reads CASSIVPGGNTEAFF. In DNA form, the CDR3 reads TGTGCCAGTAGTATAGTACCGGGTGGGAACACTGAAGCTTTCTTT.

Note on this clone: This same CDR3 is encoded by further DNA sequences in the sample. The chain links TRBV3-1 (or the pseudogene TRBV3-2) to TRBJ1-3; unclear D gene. CDR1 is LGHDT, CDR2 YNNKEL, per germline (reference sequence). The germline V and J ends were trimmed by 5 bases and 0 bases, with 5 bases remaining between them. CDR3 length: 13 residues. The CDR3 coding sequence is TGTGCCAGCAGCTTGAGCTCTGGAAACACCATATATTTT. This translates into CASSLSSGNTIYF.

This clone was picked up a small number of times. This chain connects TRBV6-5 to TRBJ1-1, with 7 bases fitting TRBD1. Per germline, CDR1 MNHEY and CDR2 SVGAGI. The V and J ends lost 11 bases and 1 base, in that order; junction bases with no gene match: 7. This CDR3 region has 13 residues. CDR3 loop: CAVRQGANTEAFF. For the CDR3, the DNA is TGTGCCGTTAGACAGGGAGCGAACACTGAAGCTTTCTTT.